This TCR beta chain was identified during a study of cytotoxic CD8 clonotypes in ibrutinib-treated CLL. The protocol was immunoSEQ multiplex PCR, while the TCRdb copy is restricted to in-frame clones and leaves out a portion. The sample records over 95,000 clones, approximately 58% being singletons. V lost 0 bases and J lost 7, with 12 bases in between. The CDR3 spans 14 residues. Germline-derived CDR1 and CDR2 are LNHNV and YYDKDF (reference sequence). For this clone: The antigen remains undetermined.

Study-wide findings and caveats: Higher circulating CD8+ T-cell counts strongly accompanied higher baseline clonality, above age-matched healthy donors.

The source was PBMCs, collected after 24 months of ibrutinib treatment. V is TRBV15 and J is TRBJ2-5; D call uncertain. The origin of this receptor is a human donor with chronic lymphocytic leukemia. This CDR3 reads CATSREDGPGTQYF. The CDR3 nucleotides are TGTGCCACCAGCAGAGAGGACGGCCCAGGGACCCAGTACTTC.